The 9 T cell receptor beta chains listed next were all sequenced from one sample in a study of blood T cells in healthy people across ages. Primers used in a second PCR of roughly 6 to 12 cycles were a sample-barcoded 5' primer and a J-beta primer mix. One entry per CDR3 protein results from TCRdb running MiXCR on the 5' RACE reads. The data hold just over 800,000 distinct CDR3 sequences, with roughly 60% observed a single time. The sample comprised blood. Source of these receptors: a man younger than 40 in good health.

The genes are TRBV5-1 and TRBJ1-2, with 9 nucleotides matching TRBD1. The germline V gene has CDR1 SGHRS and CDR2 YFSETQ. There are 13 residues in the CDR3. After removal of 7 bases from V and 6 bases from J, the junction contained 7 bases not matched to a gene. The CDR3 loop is CASLDRGLNGYTF. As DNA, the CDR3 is TGCGCCAGCCTCGACAGGGGGTTAAATGGCTACACCTTC.

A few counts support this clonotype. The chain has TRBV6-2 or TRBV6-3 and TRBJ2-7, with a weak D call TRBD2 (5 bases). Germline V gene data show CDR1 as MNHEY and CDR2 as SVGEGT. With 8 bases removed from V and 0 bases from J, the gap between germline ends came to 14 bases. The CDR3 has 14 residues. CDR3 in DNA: TGTGCCAGCGGGAGTGTCTCGCACTCCTACGAGCAGTACTTC. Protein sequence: CASGSVSHSYEQYF.

The CDR3 nucleotides are TGCGCCAGCAGCCCTGGGCGGGGAAGGGAAAAACTGTTTTTT. It yields the protein CASSPGRGREKLFF. This rearrangement joins TRBV4-3 to TRBJ1-4; D is unclear. The V gene lost 4 bases and the J gene lost 8 bases, with 14 bases spanning the gap. Germline V lookup: CDR1 LGHNA, CDR2 YSLEER. The CDR3 consists of 14 residues.

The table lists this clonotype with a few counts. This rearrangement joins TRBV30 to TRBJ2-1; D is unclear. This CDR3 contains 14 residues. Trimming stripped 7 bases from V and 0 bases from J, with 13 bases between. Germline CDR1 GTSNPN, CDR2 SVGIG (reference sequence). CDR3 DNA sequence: TGTGCCTTCCTTCGCATGAGCTCCTACAATGAGCAGTTCTTC. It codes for CAFLRMSSYNEQFF.

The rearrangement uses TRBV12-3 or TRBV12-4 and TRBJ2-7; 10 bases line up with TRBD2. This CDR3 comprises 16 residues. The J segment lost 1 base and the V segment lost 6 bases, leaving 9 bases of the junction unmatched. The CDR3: CASSPRTSGGSYEQYF. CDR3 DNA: TGTGCCAGCAGCCCTCGGACTAGCGGCGGATCCTACGAGCAGTACTTC.

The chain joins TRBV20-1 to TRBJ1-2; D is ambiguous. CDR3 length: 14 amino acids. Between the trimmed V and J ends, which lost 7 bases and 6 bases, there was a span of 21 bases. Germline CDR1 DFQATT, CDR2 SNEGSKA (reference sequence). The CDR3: CSVSRPVGRDGYTF. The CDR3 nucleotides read TGCAGTGTTAGTAGGCCGGTAGGGCGGGATGGCTACACCTTC.

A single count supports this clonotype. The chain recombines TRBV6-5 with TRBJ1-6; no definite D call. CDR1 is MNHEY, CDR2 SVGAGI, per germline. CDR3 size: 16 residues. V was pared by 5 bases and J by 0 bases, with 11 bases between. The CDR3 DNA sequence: TGTGCCAGCAGTGTATCAAGTAGCTCCTATAATTCACCCCTCCACTTT. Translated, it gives CASSVSSSSYNSPLHF.

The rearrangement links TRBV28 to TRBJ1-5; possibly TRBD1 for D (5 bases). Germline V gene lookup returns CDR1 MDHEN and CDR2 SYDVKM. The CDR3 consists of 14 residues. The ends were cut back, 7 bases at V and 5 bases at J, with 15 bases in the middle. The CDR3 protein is CASTLGGEYQPQHF. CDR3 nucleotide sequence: TGTGCCAGCACCCTGGGGGGTGAATATCAGCCCCAGCATTTT.

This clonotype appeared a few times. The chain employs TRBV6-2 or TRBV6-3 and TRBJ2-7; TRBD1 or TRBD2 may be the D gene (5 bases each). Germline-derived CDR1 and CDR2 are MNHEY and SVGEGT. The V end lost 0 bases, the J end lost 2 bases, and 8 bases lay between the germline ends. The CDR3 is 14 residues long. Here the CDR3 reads CASSYSGVPYEQYF. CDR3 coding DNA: TGTGCCAGCAGTTACTCGGGGGTCCCCTACGAGCAGTACTTC.